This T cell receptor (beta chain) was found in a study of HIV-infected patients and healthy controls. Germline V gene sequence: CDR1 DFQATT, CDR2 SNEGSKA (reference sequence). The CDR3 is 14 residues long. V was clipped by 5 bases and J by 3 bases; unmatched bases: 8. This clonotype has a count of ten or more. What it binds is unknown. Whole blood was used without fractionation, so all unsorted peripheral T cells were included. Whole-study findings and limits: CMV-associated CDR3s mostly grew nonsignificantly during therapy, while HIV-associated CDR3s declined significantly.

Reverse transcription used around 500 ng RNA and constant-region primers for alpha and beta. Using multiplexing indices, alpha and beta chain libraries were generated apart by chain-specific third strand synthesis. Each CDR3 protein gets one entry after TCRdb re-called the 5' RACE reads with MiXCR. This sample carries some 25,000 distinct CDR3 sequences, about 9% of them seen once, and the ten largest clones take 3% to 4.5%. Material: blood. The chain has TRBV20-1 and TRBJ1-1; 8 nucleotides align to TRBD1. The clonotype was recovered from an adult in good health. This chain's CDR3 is CSAYQGAPDTEAFF. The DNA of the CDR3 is TGCAGTGCTTACCAGGGGGCGCCGGACACTGAAGCTTTCTTT.